This TCR beta chain was recorded in a study of T cell responses to AZD1222 COVID-19 vaccine. Whole-study context: Second-dose schedules of about 4 or about 12 weeks were combined. Study-wide points: It was only a handful of AZD1222 recipients who were seropositive at baseline.

As regards this clone: Antigen specificity is unknown.

The J segment lost 3 bases and the V segment lost 6 bases, leaving 5 bases of the junction unmatched. CDR3 length equals 15 residues. CDR1 and CDR2 from the germline V gene are SNHLY and FYNNEI. TCRdb's table, derived via immunoSEQ multiplex PCR, lists solely in-frame clones and lacks some. Of about 260,000 clones in the sample, over 85% are singletons; the top ten hold 0.55%. This chain uses TRBV2 with TRBJ1-6; 7 bases are a match to TRBD1. This sequence originates from an adult in good health. Sequenced here: peripheral blood, sampled on day 0 of AZD1222 vaccination. CDR3 bases: TGTGCCAGCAGGGTCCGGGACAGCTATAATTCACCCCTCCACTTT. This codes for CASRVRDSYNSPLHF.